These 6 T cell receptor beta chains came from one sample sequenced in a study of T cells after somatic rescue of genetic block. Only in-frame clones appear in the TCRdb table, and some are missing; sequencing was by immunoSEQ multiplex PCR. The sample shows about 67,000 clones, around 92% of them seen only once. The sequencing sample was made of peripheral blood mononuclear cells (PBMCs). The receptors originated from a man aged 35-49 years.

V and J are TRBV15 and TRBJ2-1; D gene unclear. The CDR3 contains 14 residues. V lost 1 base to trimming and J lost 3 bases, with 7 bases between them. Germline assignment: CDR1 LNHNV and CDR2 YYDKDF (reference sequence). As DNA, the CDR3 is TGTGCCACCAGCAGAGGAAAGAACTACAATGAGCAGTTCTTC. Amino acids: CATSRGKNYNEQFF.

This CDR3 is CASSLRQGNSPLHF. The CDR3 nucleotides read TGTGCCAGCAGTTTACGGCAGGGAAATTCACCCCTCCACTTT. The chain links TRBV27 to TRBJ1-6, with a possible D match to TRBD1 (5 bases). Between the trimmed V and J ends, which lost 2 bases and 7 bases, there was a span of 9 bases. Germline lookup yields CDR1 MNHEY and CDR2 SMNVEV (reference sequence). This CDR3 region has 14 residues.

DNA of the CDR3: TGTGCCAGCAGCCCCGACAGCGGCTCCTACGAGCAGTACTTC. Translating gives CASSPDSGSYEQYF. This chain connects TRBV27 to TRBJ2-7, with D possibly called TRBD1 or TRBD2 (5 bases each). CDR1 MNHEY and CDR2 SMNVEV come from the germline V gene (reference sequence). With 6 bases removed from V and 0 bases from J, the gap between germline ends came to 12 bases. The CDR3 spans 14 residues.

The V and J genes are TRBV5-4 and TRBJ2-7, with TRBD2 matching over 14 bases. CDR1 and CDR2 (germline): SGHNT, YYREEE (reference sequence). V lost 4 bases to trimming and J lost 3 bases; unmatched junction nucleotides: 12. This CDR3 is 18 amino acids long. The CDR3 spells CASSSGTSGSLRHYEQYF. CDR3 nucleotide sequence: TGTGCCAGCAGCAGCGGGACTAGCGGGAGCCTGCGCCACTACGAGCAGTACTTC.

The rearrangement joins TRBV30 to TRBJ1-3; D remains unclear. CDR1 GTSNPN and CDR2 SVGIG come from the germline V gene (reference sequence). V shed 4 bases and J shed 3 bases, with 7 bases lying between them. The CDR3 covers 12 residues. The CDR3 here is CAWTPSGNTIYF. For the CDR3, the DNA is TGTGCCTGGACCCCCAGTGGAAACACCATATATTTT.

CDR3 amino acids: CSVGTRGETQYF. Here the CDR3 DNA reads TGCAGCGTCGGGACGCGGGGAGAGACCCAGTACTTC. The chain combines TRBV29-1 with TRBJ2-5; D perhaps matches TRBD2 (6 bases). V was pared by 6 bases and J by 4 bases, with 12 bases between. Germline CDR1 SQVTM, CDR2 ANQGSEA. This CDR3 is 12 amino acids long.